This T cell receptor (beta chain) was identified in a study of blood T cell repertoires in COVID-19. Study-level background: Material from acute and convalescent COVID-19 was sourced from the United States, Italy and Spain. From T cells, B-cell-depleted T cells, or PBMCs came the material, which was cDNA or gDNA.

This CDR3 region has 15 residues. The trim removed 0 bases at V and 0 bases at J, leaving 2 bases unmatched. In germline, CDR1 is SGHRS, CDR2 YFSETQ. In the original analysis: Estimates of nucleated cell counts were drawn from the amplification of reference gene primers. Sequencing used immunoSEQ multiplex PCR; TCRdb keeps in-frame clones, though not all of them. V and J calls and clone size are those listed in that table; D and trimming were worked out from the DNA. The data hold under 75,000 clones, with 81% observed a single time. The chain uses TRBV5-1 and TRBJ2-5; 7 nucleotides line up with TRBD2. Sample: peripheral blood. The clonotype was recovered from an elderly woman with active or convalescent COVID-19. The chain's CDR3 is CASSLDGGNQETQYF. CDR3 bases: TGCGCCAGCAGCTTGGACGGGGGGAACCAAGAGACCCAGTACTTC. The variable domain in full, completed from reference TRBV5-1 and TRBJ2-5, reads KAGVTQTPRYLIKTRGQQVTLSCSPISGHRSVSWYQQTPGQGLQFLFEYFSETQRNKGNFPGRFSGRQFSNSRSEMNVSTLELGDSALYLCASSLDGGNQETQYFGPGTRLLVL.